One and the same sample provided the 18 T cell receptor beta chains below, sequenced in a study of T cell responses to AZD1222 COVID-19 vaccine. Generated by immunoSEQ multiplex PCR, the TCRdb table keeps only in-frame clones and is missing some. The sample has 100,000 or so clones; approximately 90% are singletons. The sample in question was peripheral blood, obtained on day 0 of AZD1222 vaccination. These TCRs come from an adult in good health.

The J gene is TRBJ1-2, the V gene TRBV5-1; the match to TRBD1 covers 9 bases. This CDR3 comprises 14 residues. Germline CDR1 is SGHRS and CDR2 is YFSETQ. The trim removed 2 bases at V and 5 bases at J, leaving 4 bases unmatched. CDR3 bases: TGCGCCAGCAGCTTAGTACAGGGGGCGTATGGCTACACCTTC. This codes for CASSLVQGAYGYTF.

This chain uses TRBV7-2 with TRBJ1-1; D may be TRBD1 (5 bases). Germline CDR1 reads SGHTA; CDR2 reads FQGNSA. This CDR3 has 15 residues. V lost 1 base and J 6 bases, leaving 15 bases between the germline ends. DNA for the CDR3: TGTGCCAGCAGCTTAGGGTATTTCGGGGACCCTGAAGCTTTCTTT. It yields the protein CASSLGYFGDPEAFF.

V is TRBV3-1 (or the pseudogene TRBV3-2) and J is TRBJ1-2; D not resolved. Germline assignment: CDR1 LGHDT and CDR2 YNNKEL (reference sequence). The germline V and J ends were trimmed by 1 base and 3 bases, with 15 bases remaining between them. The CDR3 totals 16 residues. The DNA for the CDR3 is TGTGCCAGCAGCCAAGCATCCCAAGGTTGGGACTATGGCTACACCTTC. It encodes CASSQASQGWDYGYTF.

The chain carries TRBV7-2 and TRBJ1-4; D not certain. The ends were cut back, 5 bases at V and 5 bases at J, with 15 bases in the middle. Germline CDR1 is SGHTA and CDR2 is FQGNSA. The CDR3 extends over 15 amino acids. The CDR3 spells CASSRRPGSNEKLFF. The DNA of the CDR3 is TGTGCCAGCAGCCGTCGGCCGGGTTCCAATGAAAAACTGTTTTTT.

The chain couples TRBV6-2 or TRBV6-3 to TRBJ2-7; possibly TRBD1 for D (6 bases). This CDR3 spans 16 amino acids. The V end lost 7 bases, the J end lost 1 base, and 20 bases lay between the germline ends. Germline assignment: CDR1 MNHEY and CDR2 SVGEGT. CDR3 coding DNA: TGTGCCAGCACCCCTATCCCGGGCAGGGGATCCTACGAGCAGTACTTC. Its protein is CASTPIPGRGSYEQYF.

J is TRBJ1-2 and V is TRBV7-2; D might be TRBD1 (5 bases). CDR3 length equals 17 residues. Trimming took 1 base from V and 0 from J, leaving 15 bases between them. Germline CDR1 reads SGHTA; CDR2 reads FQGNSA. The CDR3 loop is CASSLEGRVGANYGYTF. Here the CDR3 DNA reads TGTGCCAGCAGCTTAGAAGGCAGGGTAGGGGCTAACTATGGCTACACCTTC.

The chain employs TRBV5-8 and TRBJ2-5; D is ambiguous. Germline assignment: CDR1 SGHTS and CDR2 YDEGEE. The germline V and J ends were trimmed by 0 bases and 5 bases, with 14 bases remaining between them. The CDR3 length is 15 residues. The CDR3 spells CASSLGPDRQETQYF. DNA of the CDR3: TGTGCCAGCAGCTTGGGACCCGATCGTCAGGAGACCCAGTACTTC. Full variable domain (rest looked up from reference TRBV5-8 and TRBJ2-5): EAGVTQSPTHLIKTRGQQATLRCSPISGHTSVYWYQQALGLGLQFLLWYDEGEERNRGNFPPRFSGRQFPNYSSELNVNALELEDSALYLCASSLGPDRQETQYFGPGTRLLVL.

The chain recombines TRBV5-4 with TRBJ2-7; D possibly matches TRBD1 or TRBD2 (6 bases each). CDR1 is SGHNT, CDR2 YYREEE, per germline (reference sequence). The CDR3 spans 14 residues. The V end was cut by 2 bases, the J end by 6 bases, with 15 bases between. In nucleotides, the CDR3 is TGTGCCAGCAGCTTCTTCGGAGGGGGATTCGAGCAGTACTTC. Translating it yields CASSFFGGGFEQYF.

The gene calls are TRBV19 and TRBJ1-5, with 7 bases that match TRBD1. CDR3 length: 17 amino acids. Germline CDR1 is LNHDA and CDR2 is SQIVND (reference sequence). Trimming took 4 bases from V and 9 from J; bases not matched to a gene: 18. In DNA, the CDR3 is TGTGCCAGTAGTACAAACCGGGACAGACGACCCGTACGGCCCCAGCATTTT. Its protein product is CASSTNRDRRPVRPQHF.

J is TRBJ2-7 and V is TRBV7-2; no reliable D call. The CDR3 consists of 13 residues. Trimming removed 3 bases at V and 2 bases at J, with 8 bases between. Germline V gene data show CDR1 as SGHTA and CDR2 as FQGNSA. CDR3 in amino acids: CASSFGEAYEQYF. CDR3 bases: TGTGCCAGCAGCTTCGGTGAAGCCTACGAGCAGTACTTC.

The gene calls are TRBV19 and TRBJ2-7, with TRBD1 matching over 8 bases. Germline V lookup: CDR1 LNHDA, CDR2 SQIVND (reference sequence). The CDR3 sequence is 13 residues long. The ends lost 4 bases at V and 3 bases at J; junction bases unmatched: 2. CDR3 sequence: CASSTGGGYEQYF. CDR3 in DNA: TGTGCCAGTAGTACAGGGGGCGGCTACGAGCAGTACTTC.

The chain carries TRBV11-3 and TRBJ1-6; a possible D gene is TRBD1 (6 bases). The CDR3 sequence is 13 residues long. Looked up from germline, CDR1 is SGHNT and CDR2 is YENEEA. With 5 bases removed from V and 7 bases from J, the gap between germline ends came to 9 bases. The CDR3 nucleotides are TGTGCCAGCAGCACAGGGACGAATTCACCCCTCCACTTT. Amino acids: CASSTGTNSPLHF.

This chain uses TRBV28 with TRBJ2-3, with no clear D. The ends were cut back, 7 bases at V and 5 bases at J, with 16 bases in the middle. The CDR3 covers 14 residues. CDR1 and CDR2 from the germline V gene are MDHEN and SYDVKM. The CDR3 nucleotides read TGTGCCAGCAACGGCCCAGGTCTTCGAGATACGCAGTATTTT. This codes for CASNGPGLRDTQYF.

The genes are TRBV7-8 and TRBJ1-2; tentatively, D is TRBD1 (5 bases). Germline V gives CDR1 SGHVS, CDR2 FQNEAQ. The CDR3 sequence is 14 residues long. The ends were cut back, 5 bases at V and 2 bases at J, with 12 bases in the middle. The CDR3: CASSPAGGNYGYTF. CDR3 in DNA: TGTGCCAGCAGCCCTGCGGGGGGGAACTATGGCTACACCTTC.

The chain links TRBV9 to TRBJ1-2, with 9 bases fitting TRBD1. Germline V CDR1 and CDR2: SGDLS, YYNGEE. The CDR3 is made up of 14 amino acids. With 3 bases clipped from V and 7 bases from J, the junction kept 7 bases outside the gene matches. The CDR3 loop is CASSDLQGAGGYTF. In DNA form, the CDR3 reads TGTGCCAGCAGCGATCTACAGGGGGCCGGTGGCTACACCTTC.

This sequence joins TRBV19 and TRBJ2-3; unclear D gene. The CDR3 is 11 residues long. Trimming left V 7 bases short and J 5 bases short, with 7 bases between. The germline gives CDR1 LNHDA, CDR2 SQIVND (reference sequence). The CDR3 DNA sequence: TGTGCCAGTATCCTTGGAGATACGCAGTATTTT. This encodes CASILGDTQYF.

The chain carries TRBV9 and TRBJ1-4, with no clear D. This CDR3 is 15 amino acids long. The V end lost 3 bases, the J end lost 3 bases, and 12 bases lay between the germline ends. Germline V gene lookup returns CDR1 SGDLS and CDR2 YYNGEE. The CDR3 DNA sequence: TGTGCCAGCAGCGCCCGACCAGCATCTAATGAAAAACTGTTTTTT. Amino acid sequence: CASSARPASNEKLFF.

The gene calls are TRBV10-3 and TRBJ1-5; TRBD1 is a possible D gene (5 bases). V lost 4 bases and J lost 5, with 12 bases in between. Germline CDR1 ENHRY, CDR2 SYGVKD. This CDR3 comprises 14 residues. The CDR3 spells CAISGSGPDQPQHF. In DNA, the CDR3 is TGTGCCATCAGTGGGTCAGGGCCCGATCAGCCCCAGCATTTT.